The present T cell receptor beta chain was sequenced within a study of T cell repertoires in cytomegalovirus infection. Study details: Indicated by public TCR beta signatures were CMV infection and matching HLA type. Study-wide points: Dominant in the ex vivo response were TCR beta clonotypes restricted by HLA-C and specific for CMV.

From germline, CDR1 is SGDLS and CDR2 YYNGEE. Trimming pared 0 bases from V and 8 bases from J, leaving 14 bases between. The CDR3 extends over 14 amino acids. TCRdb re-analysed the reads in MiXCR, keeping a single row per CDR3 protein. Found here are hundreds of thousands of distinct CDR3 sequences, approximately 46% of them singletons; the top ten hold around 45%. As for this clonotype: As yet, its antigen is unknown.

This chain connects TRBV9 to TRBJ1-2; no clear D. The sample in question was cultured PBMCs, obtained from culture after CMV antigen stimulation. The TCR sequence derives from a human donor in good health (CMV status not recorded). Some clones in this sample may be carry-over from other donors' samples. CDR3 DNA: TGTGCCAGCAGCGTAGTCGCGATCCCCAACGGCTACACCTTC. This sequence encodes CASSVVAIPNGYTF.